Listed here are 24 T cell receptor beta chains from one sample, sequenced in a study of blood T cell repertoires in COVID-19. Some clones are missing from TCRdb's copy, which holds only in-frame ones; the method was immunoSEQ multiplex PCR. The sample includes 100,000 to 150,000 clones, roughly 83% seen only once; the top ten take 30% to 45%. The sequenced sample was peripheral blood. The receptors were sampled from a man aged 40-49 years with active or convalescent COVID-19.

The J gene is TRBJ1-3, the V gene TRBV9; 9 positions match TRBD1. Germline V gives CDR1 SGDLS, CDR2 YYNGEE. J was trimmed by 0 bases and V by 2 bases; bases with no gene match: 3. CDR3 size: 16 residues. As DNA, the CDR3 is TGTGCCAGCAGCGTCGGGACAGGGAGCTCTGGAAACACCATATATTTT. Translation: CASSVGTGSSGNTIYF.

The genes are TRBV27 and TRBJ2-7, with 7 bases identical to TRBD2. Germline V gives CDR1 MNHEY, CDR2 SMNVEV (reference sequence). CDR3 length: 16 residues. With 0 bases clipped from V and 0 bases from J, the junction kept 5 bases outside the gene matches. In DNA form, the CDR3 reads TGTGCCAGCAGTTTATCGCGGGGGACGATCTCCTACGAGCAGTACTTC. Translated: CASSLSRGTISYEQYF.

This clone was seen a single time. The V and J genes are TRBV4-1 and TRBJ1-2, with TRBD1 identical over 12 bases. Germline loops: CDR1 MGHRA, CDR2 YSYEKL. V lost 2 bases, J lost 5 bases, and 6 bases stayed unmatched. The CDR3 runs 16 residues. The CDR3 nucleotides read TGCGCCAGCAGCCAAACAGGGACAGGGGGCCAGTATGGCTACACCTTC. Residues: CASSQTGTGGQYGYTF.

As concerns this clone: One end of the junction fails to match germline, which may point to a read error. The V gene is TRBV12-5, the J gene TRBJ1-6; no reliable D call. The CDR3 consists of 15 residues. The germline CDR1 and CDR2 sequences are LGHNT and FRNRAP. For the CDR3, the DNA is TGTGCTAGTGCCGGAGGGAGCTCCCATAATTCACCCCTCCACTTT. Amino acid sequence: CASAGGSSHNSPLHF. Variable domain in full (rest from reference TRBV12-5 and TRBJ1-6): DARVTQTPRHKVTEMGQEVTMRCQPILGHNTVFWYRQTMMQGLELLAYFRNRAPLDDSGMPKDRFSAEMPDATLATLKIQPSEPRDSAVYFCASAGGSSHNSPLHFGNGTRLTVT.

This chain connects TRBV30 to TRBJ1-2; a possible D gene is TRBD1 (6 bases). Germline V lookup: CDR1 GTSNPN, CDR2 SVGIG (reference sequence). The V gene lost 0 bases and the J gene lost 4 bases, with 9 bases spanning the gap. The CDR3 is 13 residues long. CDR3 residues: CAWSVQGSYGYTF. CDR3 nucleotides: TGTGCCTGGAGTGTGCAGGGGTCCTATGGCTACACCTTC.

The J gene is TRBJ1-4, the V gene TRBV19, with unresolved D. Trimming shortened V by 3 bases and J by 4 bases, and 12 bases separated the two germline ends. CDR1 and CDR2 from the germline V gene are LNHDA and SQIVND (reference sequence). The CDR3 loop spans 15 amino acids. The CDR3, as DNA: TGTGCCAGTAGTATCCCGTCGGGGAATAATGAAAAACTGTTTTTT. Translated, it gives CASSIPSGNNEKLFF.

CDR3 region: CASSLEGGLYEQYF. Written as DNA, the CDR3 is TGTGCCAGCAGCTTAGAGGGTGGGCTATACGAGCAGTACTTC. The J gene is TRBJ2-7, the V gene TRBV11-2; D remains unclear. The V and J ends lost 0 bases and 4 bases respectively, with 10 bases between them. This CDR3 is built from 14 residues. Germline CDR1 and CDR2: SGHAT and FQNNGV.

In this sample, this clone turned up once. The J gene is TRBJ2-7, the V gene TRBV4-1; TRBD1 aligns across 8 bases. The ends lost 4 bases at V and 7 bases at J; junction bases unmatched: 9. CDR3 length: 14 residues. Germline CDR1 is MGHRA and CDR2 is YSYEKL. Here the CDR3 reads CASSPQGAWGEQYF. As DNA, the CDR3 is TGCGCCAGCAGCCCCCAGGGGGCCTGGGGAGAGCAGTACTTC.

This clone has only one observation. The gene calls are TRBV18 and TRBJ1-5; unclear D gene. Germline V gives CDR1 KGHSH, CDR2 LQKENI. CDR3 length: 16 amino acids. The germline V and J ends were trimmed by 3 bases and 0 bases, with 12 bases remaining between them. Written as DNA, the CDR3 is TGTGCCAGCTCACCGGCAGCGGGAGATAGCAATCAGCCCCAGCATTTT. Protein sequence: CASSPAAGDSNQPQHF.

The chain combines TRBV4-3 with TRBJ2-3; possibly TRBD1 for D (5 bases). V dropped 1 base and J dropped 5 bases, with 13 bases sitting between them. CDR1 is LGHNA and CDR2 is YSLEER in the germline V gene. The CDR3 has 15 amino acids. CDR3 coding DNA: TGCGCCAGCAGCCAAGTGATAGGCCAGGGAGATACGCAGTATTTT. It yields the protein CASSQVIGQGDTQYF.

This chain joins TRBV27 and TRBJ2-5, with TRBD2 as a possible D gene (6 bases). The CDR3 contains 16 residues. In germline, CDR1 is MNHEY, CDR2 SMNVEV (reference sequence). Deletions cut 5 bases from V and 4 bases from J, with 20 bases between. Written as DNA, the CDR3 is TGTGCCAGCAGTCCTGAAAACCGGGATAGCGGAGAGACCCAGTACTTC. Protein sequence: CASSPENRDSGETQYF.

This clone was detected once. This sequence joins TRBV7-9 and TRBJ1-2, with D maybe TRBD1 (5 bases). Germline V gene data show CDR1 as SEHNR and CDR2 as FQNEAQ (reference sequence). CDR3 length: 15 residues. The ends were cut back, 4 bases at V and 5 bases at J, with 17 bases in the middle. CDR3 residues: CASSSGASRLYGYTF. The CDR3 DNA reads as TGTGCCAGCAGCTCTGGGGCGTCGAGGTTGTATGGCTACACCTTC.

The CDR3 sequence is CASSLGRAEQYF. CDR3 nucleotides: TGTGCCAGCAGTCTTGGCAGGGCCGAGCAGTACTTC. The V call is TRBV5-4, the J call TRBJ2-7, with D possibly being TRBD1 (5 bases). V lost 5 bases, J lost 6 bases, and 12 bases lay in between. The germline V gene encodes CDR1 SGHNT and CDR2 YYREEE (reference sequence). The CDR3 runs 12 residues.

The V and J genes are TRBV19 and TRBJ1-2; no reliable D call. The germline CDR1 and CDR2 sequences are LNHDA and SQIVND (reference sequence). This CDR3 spans 15 amino acids. V shed 8 bases and J shed 4 bases, with 20 bases lying between them. CDR3 coding DNA: TGTGCCAGTCGCGAGGCAGCCGAATATTCCTATGGCTACACCTTC. It translates to CASREAAEYSYGYTF.

The CDR3 spells CAISLLTSGGYEQYF. The CDR3 DNA follows: TGTGCCATCAGCCTTCTGACTAGCGGGGGGTACGAGCAGTACTTC. The chain combines TRBV10-3 with TRBJ2-7; 13 bases line up with TRBD2. The CDR3 contains 15 residues. Trimming cost V 6 bases and J 4 bases; bases outside gene matches: 6. Germline V gives CDR1 ENHRY, CDR2 SYGVKD.

J is TRBJ2-2 and V is TRBV7-2; D might be TRBD2 (6 bases). Germline V gene lookup returns CDR1 SGHTA and CDR2 FQGNSA. The CDR3 has 15 residues. V was trimmed by 5 bases and J by 0 bases, leaving 10 bases between them. This CDR3 is CASSALASNTGELFF. CDR3 DNA sequence: TGTGCCAGCAGCGCGCTAGCGTCGAACACCGGGGAGCTGTTTTTT.

The genes are TRBV6-5 and TRBJ2-1; D might be TRBD2 (6 bases). The germline CDR1 and CDR2 sequences are MNHEY and SVGAGI. Trimming shortened V by 5 bases and J by 6 bases, and 17 bases separated the two germline ends. The CDR3 has 15 residues. The CDR3 sequence: CASSTLARGGNEQFF. CDR3 coding DNA: TGTGCCAGCAGTACTCTAGCGAGGGGCGGCAATGAGCAGTTCTTC.

The chain carries TRBV7-3 and TRBJ1-5, with 7 positions matching TRBD1. V lost 5 bases and J lost 5; bases outside the gene matches: 6. Germline-derived CDR1 and CDR2 are SGHTA and FQGTGA. This CDR3 has 14 amino acids. The CDR3 spells CASSGRQGYQPQHF. The CDR3 region has the DNA TGTGCCAGCAGCGGACGACAGGGTTATCAGCCCCAGCATTTT.

Many counts were recorded for this clone. V is TRBV6-6 and J is TRBJ1-1; D is undetermined. V shed 2 bases and J shed 6 bases, with 10 bases lying between them. Germline V gives CDR1 MNHNY, CDR2 SVGAGI (reference sequence). This CDR3 has 13 residues. The CDR3 nucleotides read TGTGCCAGCAGTTACGGGCAGTCTGCTGAAGCTTTCTTT. Translation: CASSYGQSAEAFF.

V gene TRBV3-1 (or the pseudogene TRBV3-2) combines with J gene TRBJ2-2; weak D call: TRBD2 (5 bases). This CDR3 is built from 15 residues. The germline V gene has CDR1 LGHDT and CDR2 YNNKEL (reference sequence). V lost 4 bases to trimming and J lost 5 bases, with 14 bases between them. This chain's CDR3 is CASSPAGGSTGELFF. For the CDR3, the DNA is TGTGCCAGCAGCCCCGCCGGCGGGTCAACCGGGGAGCTGTTTTTT.

The chain links TRBV11-3 to TRBJ2-2, with 9 bases lining up with TRBD2. V was pared by 4 bases and J by 0 bases, with 12 bases of the junction left unmatched. Germline CDR1 SGHNT, CDR2 YENEEA. CDR3 length: 19 amino acids. The CDR3 DNA sequence: TGTGCCAGCAGCTCCAGTACACTAGCGGGTCGTCCGAACACCGGGGAGCTGTTTTTT. Translated: CASSSSTLAGRPNTGELFF.

The V call is TRBV4-2, the J call TRBJ1-1; 9 bases map to TRBD1. Trimming at V came to 3 bases and at J to 1 base, leaving 0 bases not matched to a gene. Germline V gene sequence: CDR1 LGHNA, CDR2 YNFKEQ. There are 14 residues in the CDR3. The CDR3: CASSQGQGNTEAFF. As DNA, the CDR3 is TGTGCCAGCAGCCAGGGACAGGGGAACACTGAAGCTTTCTTT.

V usage is TRBV7-2 and J usage is TRBJ1-5, with 7 bases identical to TRBD1. V trimming: 3 bases; J trimming: 6 bases; junction bases outside the gene matches: 2. The CDR3 has 13 residues. Germline assignment: CDR1 SGHTA and CDR2 FQGNSA. The CDR3 sequence: CASSFDRVQPQHF. DNA of the CDR3: TGTGCCAGCAGCTTCGACAGGGTTCAGCCCCAGCATTTT.

The rearrangement links TRBV28 to TRBJ2-3, with unresolved D. This CDR3 region has 14 residues. CDR1 and CDR2 (germline): MDHEN, SYDVKM. With 3 bases removed from V and 0 bases from J, the gap between germline ends came to 7 bases. The CDR3 DNA is TGTGCCAGCAGTTTGCTAGTCAGCACAGATACGCAGTATTTT. It is translated as CASSLLVSTDTQYF.